The clone carrying this TCR beta chain was counted at least ten times. As yet, its antigen is unknown. The sample is drawn from a study of CD8+CD57+ T cells in acquired aplastic anemia. General study points: The number of CD8+ CDR3 sequences shared by patients and controls was approximately 31. Significance was not reached for CD8+ Simpson's diversity between patients and controls.

All patients picked for sequencing had shown, by flow cytometry, an expansion of CD8+CD57+ cells. The patients all had a severe acquired aplastic anemia diagnosis. There was no therapy given to any patient before the blood sampling took place. Germline V gives CDR1 MRHNA, CDR2 SNTAGT. V lost 2 bases and J lost 5, with 7 bases in between. The CDR3 length is 13 residues. The use of genomic DNA as template underpinned the TCR beta VDJ and CDR3 profiling. MiXCR was run by TCRdb on the reads, yielding one entry per CDR3 protein. The repertoire holds over 150,000 distinct CDR3 sequences, with 70% to 80% as singletons.

The sequenced sample was sorted CD4+, CD8+, or CD8+CD57+ T cells (not recorded which) from PBMCs. The V and J genes are TRBV6-4 and TRBJ2-1; D is undetermined. The sequence derives from a human donor with aplastic anemia. CDR3 sequence: CASSDRANNEQFF. CDR3 nucleotides: TGTGCCAGCAGTGACAGGGCGAACAATGAGCAGTTCTTC.